This T cell receptor (beta chain) appears in the sequencing data of a study of T-cell memory formation after mild COVID-19. TCRdb fed the 5' RACE reads into MiXCR, producing one record per CDR3 protein. The sample holds about 250,000 distinct CDR3 sequences, less than 20% seen once. V lost 1 base and J lost 4, with 10 bases in between. This CDR3 comprises 14 residues. Germline V CDR1 and CDR2: MGHRA, YSYEKL. This receptor was obtained from an adult woman who had mild COVID-19 (a few samples of this study predate the infection). Cell type and time point are not known. The sample taken for sequencing was PBMCs or a T cell subset sorted from them (not recorded which). The chain joins TRBV4-1 to TRBJ1-2; no clear D. The CDR3: CASSQAVARYGYTF. DNA of the CDR3: TGCGCCAGCAGCCAAGCGGTAGCCCGCTATGGCTACACCTTC.